These 30 T cell receptor beta chains originate from one sample sequenced in a study of vaccination and CD4 T cells after COVID-19. For these TCRs, the target antigens are not known. The Oncomine TCR Beta short-read assay was applied to DNA of cultured CD4+ T cells. A single record per CDR3 protein comes from TCRdb applying MiXCR to the PCR reads. The table shows about 19,000 distinct CDR3 sequences, with around 33% occurring only once. Regarding treatment: approximately 9-day PBMC culture with coronavirus spike peptide pools or control peptides (ViraFEST assay). Sequencing was done on a sample of cultured CD4+ T cells from blood. The receptors derive from a human donor with COVID-19.

This clonotype was seen only a few times. The rearrangement uses TRBV24-1 and TRBJ1-5, with unresolved D. Between the trimmed V and J ends, which lost 2 bases and 11 bases, there was a span of 18 bases. The V gene's germline CDR1 is KGHDR and CDR2 SFDVKD. The length of the CDR3 is 15 residues. For the CDR3, the DNA is TGTGCCACCAGTGATTCCGGGCCCTCCTACCCGACCCAGCATTTT. This translates into CATSDSGPSYPTQHF.

This clonotype was observed a handful of times. The chain links TRBV6-2 or TRBV6-3 to TRBJ2-2; TRBD2 matches at 9 bases. The junction had 15 bases not matched to a gene; V was cut back by 8 bases and J by 5 bases. Germline CDR1 is MNHEY and CDR2 is SVGEGT. The CDR3 has 17 amino acids. Here the CDR3 reads CASGEIAGATGTGELFF. CDR3 bases: TGTGCCAGCGGGGAGATAGCGGGGGCTACCGGGACCGGGGAGCTGTTTTTT.

This clonotype was seen a few times. The chain combines TRBV20-1 with TRBJ2-1, with 12 bases lining up with TRBD2. The CDR3 contains 15 residues. Germline V gene lookup returns CDR1 DFQATT and CDR2 SNEGSKA (reference sequence). V was clipped by 4 bases and J by 4 bases; unmatched bases: 5. The CDR3 loop reads CSATSGGARYNEQFF. The CDR3 bases are TGCAGTGCTACTAGCGGGGGGGCCAGATACAATGAGCAGTTCTTC.

This clonotype was found a few times. V is TRBV12-3 or TRBV12-4 and J is TRBJ2-1; a weak D match, TRBD2 (7 bases). The CDR3 spans 15 residues. Trimming pared 5 bases from V and 8 bases from J, leaving 19 bases between. CDR3 region: CASSLPLGGPYEQFF. In nucleotides, the CDR3 is TGTGCCAGCAGTCTTCCACTGGGGGGGCCTTATGAGCAGTTCTTC.

This clonotype was counted a few times. This chain links TRBV19 with TRBJ1-4, with a weak D call TRBD1 (5 bases). There are 14 residues in the CDR3. V was trimmed by 0 bases and J by 13 bases, leaving 15 bases between them. Germline V CDR1 and CDR2: LNHDA, SQIVND (reference sequence). CDR3 sequence reads: CASSIEARPRGLFF. CDR3 nucleotides: TGTGCCAGTAGTATAGAAGCGAGACCAAGGGGACTGTTTTTT.

The CDR3 nucleotides are TGTGCCAGCCGAACCCCAGAACAAGAGACCCAGTACTTC. Translated, it gives CASRTPEQETQYF. The V call is TRBV6-1, the J call TRBJ2-5; D unclear. This CDR3 contains 13 residues. The germline CDR1 and CDR2 sequences are MNHNS and SASEGT. V lost 8 bases and J 2 bases, leaving 12 bases between the germline ends.

The sample holds a few counts of this clonotype. This chain links TRBV2 with TRBJ2-5; 8 bases are a match to TRBD1. The J segment lost 4 bases and the V segment lost 7 bases, leaving 8 bases of the junction unmatched. This CDR3 is built from 14 residues. Germline V gene data show CDR1 as SNHLY and CDR2 as FYNNEI. The CDR3 protein is CASTLTGAGETQYF. CDR3 coding DNA: TGTGCCAGCACTTTGACAGGGGCCGGAGAGACCCAGTACTTC.

The V and J genes are TRBV6-1 and TRBJ1-1, with TRBD1 matching 7 bases. The V and J ends lost 6 bases and 4 bases, in that order; junction bases with no gene match: 8. Germline lookup yields CDR1 MNHNS and CDR2 SASEGT. The CDR3 is 14 residues long. The CDR3 here is CASRATGRGTEAFF. In DNA form, the CDR3 reads TGTGCCAGCAGGGCGACAGGGAGGGGCACTGAAGCTTTCTTT.

The table lists this clonotype with a few counts. The chain uses TRBV7-2 and TRBJ2-3, with 9 bases identical to TRBD2. Losses at the gene ends were 2 bases for V and 4 bases for J; bases not matched to a gene: 4. CDR1 is SGHTA, CDR2 FQGNSA, per germline. The CDR3 contains 15 residues. CDR3 sequence: CASSLSGGRADTQYF. In nucleotides, the CDR3 is TGTGCCAGCAGCTTAAGCGGGGGGAGGGCAGATACGCAGTATTTT.

The count of this clonotype is one. This sequence joins TRBV15 and TRBJ1-1; the match to TRBD1 covers 10 bases. The junction had 6 bases not matched to a gene; V was cut back by 3 bases and J by 5 bases. Germline CDR1 LNHNV, CDR2 YYDKDF (reference sequence). This CDR3 comprises 15 residues. In DNA form, the CDR3 reads TGTGCCACCAGCAGGACAGGGGGCCGGGGGACTGAAGCTTTCTTT. This codes for CATSRTGGRGTEAFF.

The rearrangement joins TRBV29-1 to TRBJ2-3; 8 bases fit TRBD2. Germline V gene sequence: CDR1 SQVTM, CDR2 ANQGSEA. The V gene end was trimmed by 7 bases and the J gene end by 0 bases; junction bases not matched to a gene: 3. The CDR3 consists of 13 residues. The CDR3 DNA reads TGCAGCGGCACTAGCGGTAGCACAGATACGCAGTATTTT. Translation: CSGTSGSTDTQYF.

The chain joins TRBV19 to TRBJ2-1, with D uncertain. Trimming took 5 bases from V and 2 from J, leaving 13 bases between them. The CDR3 runs 15 residues. CDR1 is LNHDA, CDR2 SQIVND, per germline (reference sequence). CDR3 nucleotides: TGTGCCAGTAGTGCCAACTGGGTCACCTACAATGAGCAGTTCTTC. As protein: CASSANWVTYNEQFF.

The V gene is TRBV24-1, the J gene TRBJ2-1; 7 nucleotides line up with TRBD2. V lost 8 bases and J lost 8; bases outside the gene matches: 20. Germline values: CDR1 KGHDR, CDR2 SFDVKD. The length of the CDR3 is 17 residues. CDR3 sequence reads: CATTRVPGLLFCHEQFF. The CDR3 region has the DNA TGTGCCACCACCCGGGTCCCGGGACTACTTTTTTGTCATGAGCAGTTCTTC.

This clonotype has more than one count but fewer than ten. The rearrangement links TRBV20-1 to TRBJ2-7; 7 bases line up with TRBD1. Per the germline V gene, CDR1 is DFQATT and CDR2 is SNEGSKA (reference sequence). The junction had 3 bases not matched to a gene; V was cut back by 1 base and J by 3 bases. This CDR3 contains 13 residues. The CDR3 is CSARGDSFYEQYF. CDR3 bases: TGCAGTGCTAGAGGGGACAGCTTCTACGAGCAGTACTTC.

This clonotype occurred a few times. The genes are TRBV24-1 and TRBJ1-1, with a possible D match to TRBD1 (6 bases). The germline V gene encodes CDR1 KGHDR and CDR2 SFDVKD. The CDR3 spans 13 residues. V was pared by 4 bases and J by 10 bases, with 15 bases between. CDR3 loop: CATSEGEGEGAFF. The CDR3 coding sequence is TGTGCCACCAGTGAGGGCGAGGGGGAAGGAGCTTTCTTT.

The V gene is TRBV6-1, the J gene TRBJ2-5; weak D call: TRBD1 (6 bases). Trimming pared 6 bases from V and 5 bases from J, leaving 7 bases between. The CDR3 has 11 amino acids. The germline CDR1 and CDR2 sequences are MNHNS and SASEGT. Written as DNA, the CDR3 is TGTGCCAGCAGAAGGGGGGAGACCCAGTACTTC. This codes for CASRRGETQYF.

The chain has TRBV9 and TRBJ1-5; D perhaps matches TRBD1 (5 bases). The CDR3 length is 17 residues. V was trimmed by 4 bases and J by 0 bases, leaving 17 bases between them. Germline CDR1 and CDR2: SGDLS and YYNGEE. The CDR3 sequence is CASSPYPGGISNQPQHF. In nucleotides, the CDR3 is TGTGCCAGCAGCCCCTACCCGGGGGGAATTAGCAATCAGCCCCAGCATTTT.

The V gene is TRBV7-2, the J gene TRBJ2-7, with a tentative D call TRBD1 (6 bases). Germline V gene lookup returns CDR1 SGHTA and CDR2 FQGNSA. V was pared by 1 base and J by 2 bases, with 12 bases between. CDR3 length: 15 amino acids. The CDR3 bases are TGTGCCAGCAGCTTAGATGGGACACCTACCTACGAGCAGTACTTC. Translation: CASSLDGTPTYEQYF. Looking up the rest from reference TRBV7-2 and TRBJ2-7 gives the full variable domain: GAGVSQSPSNKVTEKGKDVELRCDPISGHTALYWYRQSLGQGLEFLIYFQGNSAPDKSGLPSDRFSAERTGGSVSTLTIQRTQQEDSAVYLCASSLDGTPTYEQYFGPGTRLTVT.

The V and J genes are TRBV4-1 and TRBJ2-3; D gene ambiguous. With 2 bases removed from V and 0 bases from J, the gap between germline ends came to 6 bases. This CDR3 region has 14 residues. The germline CDR1 and CDR2 sequences are MGHRA and YSYEKL. The CDR3 DNA follows: TGCGCCAGCAGCCAATTACCTAGCACAGATACGCAGTATTTT. It is translated as CASSQLPSTDTQYF.

The chain uses TRBV11-2 and TRBJ1-6, with D tentatively TRBD1 (5 bases). The germline V gene has CDR1 SGHAT and CDR2 FQNNGV. V lost 5 bases and J lost 12, with 17 bases in between. The CDR3 extends over 14 amino acids. The DNA for the CDR3 is TGTGCCAGCAGCCCCCCGGGGGGGTGGTTACCCCTCCACTTT. Protein product: CASSPPGGWLPLHF.

This clonotype was counted between two and nine times. This chain joins TRBV7-3 and TRBJ2-3; the match to TRBD2 covers 13 bases. The CDR3 spans 15 residues. Germline assignment: CDR1 SGHTA and CDR2 FQGTGA. V lost 6 bases and J lost 3; bases outside the gene matches: 3. The CDR3 here is CASRKTSGGTDTQYF. Written as DNA, the CDR3 is TGTGCCAGCAGAAAGACTAGCGGGGGGACAGATACGCAGTATTTT.

The chain employs TRBV2 and TRBJ2-7, with 8 nucleotides matching TRBD1. The CDR3 totals 14 residues. With 8 bases clipped from V and 0 bases from J, the junction kept 6 bases outside the gene matches. Germline lookup yields CDR1 SNHLY and CDR2 FYNNEI. This CDR3 is CASLGQVSSYEQYF. The DNA for the CDR3 is TGTGCCAGCCTGGGACAGGTGAGCTCCTACGAGCAGTACTTC.

The chain recombines TRBV15 with TRBJ2-1; D unclear. This CDR3 spans 14 amino acids. V was cut by 4 bases and J by 1 base, with 8 bases left in between. Germline V CDR1 and CDR2: LNHNV, YYDKDF (reference sequence). CDR3 DNA sequence: TGTGCCACCAGCAAGACCGATTCCTACAATGAGCAGTTCTTC. Translated, it gives CATSKTDSYNEQFF. The full variable domain, rest sourced from reference TRBV15 and TRBJ2-1, is DAMVIQNPRYQVTQFGKPVTLSCSQTLNHNVMYWYQQKSSQAPKLLFHYYDKDFNNEADTPDNFQSRRPNTSFCFLDIRSPGLGDTAMYLCATSKTDSYNEQFFGPGTRLTVL.

V is TRBV18 and J is TRBJ1-5, with no clear D. From germline, CDR1 is KGHSH and CDR2 LQKENI. The CDR3 sequence is 13 residues long. Trimming cost V 4 bases and J 4 bases, with 8 bases left between them. This chain's CDR3 is CASSLQLNQPQHF. The CDR3, as DNA: TGTGCCAGCTCACTACAACTGAATCAGCCCCAGCATTTT.

This clonotype was counted once. This chain connects TRBV30 to TRBJ2-3; 7 nucleotides agree with TRBD2. Trimming at V came to 4 bases and at J to 1 base, leaving 8 bases not matched to a gene. The CDR3 length is 15 residues. CDR1 and CDR2 (germline): GTSNPN, SVGIG (reference sequence). In DNA, the CDR3 is TGTGCCTGGACTCCTTTCGCGGGGGGCACAGATACGCAGTATTTT. Translation: CAWTPFAGGTDTQYF.

This chain links TRBV23-1 with TRBJ1-4; D remains ambiguous. TRBV23-1 is labeled an ORF, and its function is uncertain. The CDR3 is made up of 12 amino acids. Trimming cost V 9 bases and J 5 bases, with 10 bases left between them. CDR3 sequence (DNA): TGCGCCAGTCCCCGGCCGAATGAAAAACTGTTTTTT. It codes for CASPRPNEKLFF.

Turning to this clonotype: The CDR3 end shows no conserved phenylalanine or tryptophan, and so a read error is likely. The limits of the CDR3 on the DNA are not certain, so only TCRdb's listed CDR3 is given. This sequence joins TRBV6-1 and TRBJ2-1. Germline V CDR1 and CDR2: MNHNS, SASEGT. The CDR3 length is 8 residues, termini included. CDR3 amino acids: CASSISRK.

CDR3 residues: CASSPLAGSTDTQYF. For the CDR3, the DNA is TGTGCCAGCAGTCCCCTAGCGGGAAGCACAGATACGCAGTATTTT. The rearrangement joins TRBV6-4 to TRBJ2-3; 9 bases are shared with TRBD2. Germline trimming cut 5 bases from V and 0 bases from J; bases unmatched to any gene: 3. The germline V gene has CDR1 MRHNA and CDR2 SNTAGT. The CDR3 contains 15 residues.

V and J are TRBV5-1 and TRBJ2-7; D gene uncertain. The ends were cut back, 4 bases at V and 7 bases at J, with 24 bases in the middle. Looked up from germline, CDR1 is SGHRS and CDR2 is YFSETQ. The CDR3 extends over 16 amino acids. CDR3 nucleotide sequence: TGCGCCAGCAGCCCCTGGCCCTCTCCCTCCGGGCGGGAGCAGTACTTC. It is translated as CASSPWPSPSGREQYF.

The chain couples TRBV5-1 to TRBJ1-2, with D perhaps matching TRBD1 (5 bases). This CDR3 comprises 14 residues. The V end was cut by 6 bases, the J end by 3 bases, with 15 bases between. In germline, CDR1 is SGHRS, CDR2 YFSETQ. This CDR3 reads CASKSNQGDYGYTF. CDR3 nucleotides: TGCGCCAGCAAGAGCAACCAGGGAGACTATGGCTACACCTTC.